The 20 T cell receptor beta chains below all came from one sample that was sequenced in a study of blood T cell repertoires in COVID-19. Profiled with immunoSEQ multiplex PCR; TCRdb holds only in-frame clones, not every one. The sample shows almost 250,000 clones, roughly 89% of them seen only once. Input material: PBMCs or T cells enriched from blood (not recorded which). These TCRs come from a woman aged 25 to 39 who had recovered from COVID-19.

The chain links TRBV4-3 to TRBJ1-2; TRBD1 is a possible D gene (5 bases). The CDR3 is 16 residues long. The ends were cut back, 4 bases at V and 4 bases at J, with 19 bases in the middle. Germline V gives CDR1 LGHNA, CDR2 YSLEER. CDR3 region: CASSPGRAGLAYGYTF. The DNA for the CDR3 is TGCGCCAGCAGCCCGGGCCGGGCAGGGCTGGCCTATGGCTACACCTTC.

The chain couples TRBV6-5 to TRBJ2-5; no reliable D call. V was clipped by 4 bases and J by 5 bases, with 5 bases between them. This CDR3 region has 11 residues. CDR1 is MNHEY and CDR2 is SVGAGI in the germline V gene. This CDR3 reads CASSLRETQYF. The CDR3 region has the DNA TGTGCCAGCAGTTTACGGGAGACCCAGTACTTC.

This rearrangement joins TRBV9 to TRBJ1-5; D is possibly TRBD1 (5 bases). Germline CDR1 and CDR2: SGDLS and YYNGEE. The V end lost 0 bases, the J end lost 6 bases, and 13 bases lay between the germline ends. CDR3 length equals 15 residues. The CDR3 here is CASSVDAHGAQPQHF. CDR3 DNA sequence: TGTGCCAGCAGCGTAGACGCGCATGGGGCTCAGCCCCAGCATTTT.

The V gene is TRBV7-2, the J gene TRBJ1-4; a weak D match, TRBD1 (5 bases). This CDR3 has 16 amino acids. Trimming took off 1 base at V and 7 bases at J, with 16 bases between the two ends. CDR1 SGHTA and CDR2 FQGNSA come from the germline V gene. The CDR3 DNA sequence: TGTGCCAGCAGCTTAGGAACCAGGGAAGGTAGTGAAAAACTGTTTTTT. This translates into CASSLGTREGSEKLFF.

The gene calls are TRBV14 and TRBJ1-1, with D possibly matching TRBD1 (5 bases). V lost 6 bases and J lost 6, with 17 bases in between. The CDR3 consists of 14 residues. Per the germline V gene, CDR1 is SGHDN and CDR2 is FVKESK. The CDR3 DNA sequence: TGTGCCAGCAGATTCTCCGGGGGGGGTGCTGAAGCTTTCTTT. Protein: CASRFSGGGAEAFF.

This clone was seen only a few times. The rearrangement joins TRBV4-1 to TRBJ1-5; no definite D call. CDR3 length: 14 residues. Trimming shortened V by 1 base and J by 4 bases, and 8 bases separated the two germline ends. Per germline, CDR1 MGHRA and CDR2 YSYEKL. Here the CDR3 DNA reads TGCGCCAGCAGCCAAGCAGAGGGTAATCAGCCCCAGCATTTT. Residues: CASSQAEGNQPQHF.

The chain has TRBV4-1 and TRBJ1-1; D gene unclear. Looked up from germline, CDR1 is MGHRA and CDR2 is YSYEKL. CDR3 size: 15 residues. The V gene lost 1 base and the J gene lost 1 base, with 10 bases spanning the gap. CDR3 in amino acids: CASSQGAAENTEAFF. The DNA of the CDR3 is TGCGCCAGCAGCCAAGGAGCGGCGGAGAACACTGAAGCTTTCTTT.

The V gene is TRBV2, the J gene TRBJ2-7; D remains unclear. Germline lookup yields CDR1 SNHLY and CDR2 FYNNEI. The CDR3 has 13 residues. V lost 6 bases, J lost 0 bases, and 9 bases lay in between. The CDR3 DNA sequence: TGTGCCAGCAGACCCACAGTCTCCTACGAGCAGTACTTC. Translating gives CASRPTVSYEQYF.

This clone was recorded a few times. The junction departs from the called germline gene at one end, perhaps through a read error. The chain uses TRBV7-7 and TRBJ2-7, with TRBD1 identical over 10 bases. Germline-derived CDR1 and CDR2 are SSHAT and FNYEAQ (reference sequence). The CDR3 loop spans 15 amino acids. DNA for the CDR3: TGTGCTAGCAGCCCTGGGACAGGGGCATCTCACGAGCAGTACTTC. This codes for CASSPGTGASHEQYF.

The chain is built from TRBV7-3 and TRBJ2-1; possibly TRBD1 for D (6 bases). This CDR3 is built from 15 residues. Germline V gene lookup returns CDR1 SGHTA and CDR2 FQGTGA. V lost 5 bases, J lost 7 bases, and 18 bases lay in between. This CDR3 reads CASSVYGTPTNEQFF. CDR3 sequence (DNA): TGTGCCAGCAGCGTATACGGGACACCTACAAATGAGCAGTTCTTC.

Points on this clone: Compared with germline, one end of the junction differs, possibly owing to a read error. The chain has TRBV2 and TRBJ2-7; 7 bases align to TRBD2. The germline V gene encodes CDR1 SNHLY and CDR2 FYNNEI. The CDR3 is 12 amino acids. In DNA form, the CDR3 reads TGTGCCAGCAGTGAGAGTGGGAGGGTTTATGGCTTC. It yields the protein CASSESGRVYGF.

CDR3 in amino acids: CASSPSSAGGINYGYTF. DNA of the CDR3: TGTGCCAGCTCACCATCCAGCGCAGGGGGTATTAACTATGGCTACACCTTC. The chain links TRBV18 to TRBJ1-2; 7 positions match TRBD1. This CDR3 spans 17 amino acids. Trimming at V came to 2 bases and at J to 1 base, leaving 10 bases not matched to a gene. CDR1 KGHSH and CDR2 LQKENI come from the germline V gene.

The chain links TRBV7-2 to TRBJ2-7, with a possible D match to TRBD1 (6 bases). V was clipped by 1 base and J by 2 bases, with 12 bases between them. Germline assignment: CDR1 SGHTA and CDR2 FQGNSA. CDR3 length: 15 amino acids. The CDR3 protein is CASSLVARGAYEQYF. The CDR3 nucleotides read TGTGCCAGCAGCTTAGTTGCCAGGGGAGCCTACGAGCAGTACTTC.

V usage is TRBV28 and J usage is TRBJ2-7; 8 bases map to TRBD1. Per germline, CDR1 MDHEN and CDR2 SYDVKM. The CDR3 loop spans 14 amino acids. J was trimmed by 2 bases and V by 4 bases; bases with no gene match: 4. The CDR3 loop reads CASSSGGLTYEQYF. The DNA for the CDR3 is TGTGCCAGCAGTTCAGGGGGCCTCACCTACGAGCAGTACTTC.

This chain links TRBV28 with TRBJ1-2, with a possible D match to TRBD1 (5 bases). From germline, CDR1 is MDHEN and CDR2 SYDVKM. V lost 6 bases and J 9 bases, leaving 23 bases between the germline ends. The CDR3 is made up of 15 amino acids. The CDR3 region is CASSSADVGQDSYTF. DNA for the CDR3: TGTGCCAGCAGCTCCGCGGACGTGGGGCAGGACAGCTACACCTTC.

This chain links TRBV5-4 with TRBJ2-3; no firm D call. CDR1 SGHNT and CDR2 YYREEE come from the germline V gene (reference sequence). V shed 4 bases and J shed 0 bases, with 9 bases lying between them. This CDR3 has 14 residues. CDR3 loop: CASSPATSTDTQYF. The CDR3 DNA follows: TGTGCCAGCAGCCCTGCGACTAGCACAGATACGCAGTATTTT.

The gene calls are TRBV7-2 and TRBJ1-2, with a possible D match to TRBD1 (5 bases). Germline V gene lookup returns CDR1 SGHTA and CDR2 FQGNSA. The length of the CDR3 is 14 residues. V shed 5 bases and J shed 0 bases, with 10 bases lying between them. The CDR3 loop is CASSPAGANYGYTF. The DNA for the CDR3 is TGTGCCAGCAGCCCTGCGGGGGCTAACTATGGCTACACCTTC.

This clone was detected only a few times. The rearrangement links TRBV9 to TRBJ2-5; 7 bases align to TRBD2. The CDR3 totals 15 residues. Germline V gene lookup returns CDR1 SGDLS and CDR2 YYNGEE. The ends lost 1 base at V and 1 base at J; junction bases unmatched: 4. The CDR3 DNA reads TGTGCCAGCAGCGTATGGGCGGGGGTCCAAGAGACCCAGTACTTC. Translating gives CASSVWAGVQETQYF.

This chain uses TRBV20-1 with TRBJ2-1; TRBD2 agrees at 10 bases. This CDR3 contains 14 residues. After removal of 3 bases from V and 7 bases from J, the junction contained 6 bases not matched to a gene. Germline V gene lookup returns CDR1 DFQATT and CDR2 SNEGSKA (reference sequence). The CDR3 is CSASLLAGENEQFF. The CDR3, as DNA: TGCAGTGCTAGTCTCCTAGCGGGAGAGAATGAGCAGTTCTTC.

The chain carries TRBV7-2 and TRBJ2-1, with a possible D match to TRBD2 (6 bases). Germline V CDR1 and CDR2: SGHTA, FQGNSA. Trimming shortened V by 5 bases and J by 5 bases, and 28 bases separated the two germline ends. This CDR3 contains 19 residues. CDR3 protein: CASSASGPPLGGLHNEQFF. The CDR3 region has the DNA TGTGCCAGCAGCGCCTCGGGACCCCCCTTGGGAGGTCTTCACAATGAGCAGTTCTTC.